The rows below give T cell receptor beta chains drawn from one sample of a study of T cells after yellow fever vaccination. Each CDR3 protein gets one entry after TCRdb re-called the 5' RACE reads with MiXCR. The sample includes around 590,000 distinct CDR3 sequences, 9% to 15% seen only once; the top ten take 15%. Material: PBMCs, obtained on the day of the yellow fever booster vaccination. These receptors were obtained from a man aged 25 to 40 who received the YFV17D yellow fever vaccine. Each CDR3 is given with its conserved first and last residue. D genes are given only for firm matches. Where a row states a size, it is once, few, many or the class of an expanded clone; other rows omit it.

d_call clone_size j_call v_call cdr3_aa cdr3_nt
. few TRBJ1-5 TRBV6-5 CASSYLPVSNQPQHF TGTGCCAGCAGTTACCTACCAGTTAGCAATCAGCCCCAGCATTTT
. . TRBJ2-5 TRBV2 CASNEGTYQETQYF TGTGCCAGCAACGAAGGGACTTACCAAGAGACCCAGTACTTC
. few TRBJ2-7 TRBV10-1 CASSESVGEQYF TGCGCCAGCAGTGAGTCGGTGGGCGAGCAGTACTTC
TRBD2 . TRBJ2-3 TRBV5-1 CASSLTSSLGTDTQYF TGCGCCAGCAGCCTGACTAGCAGCCTCGGCACAGATACGCAGTATTTT
TRBD2 few TRBJ2-5 TRBV28 CASSLLGLAGVEETQYF TGTGCCAGCAGTCTCCTCGGACTAGCGGGAGTCGAAGAGACCCAGTACTTC
. . TRBJ1-3 TRBV7-2 CASSQAFSRNTIYF TGTGCCAGCAGCCAAGCATTCTCCCGAAACACCATATATTTT
. . TRBJ2-3 TRBV5-6 CASSFILAGTDTQYF TGTGCCAGCAGCTTTATTTTAGCTGGCACAGATACGCAGTATTTT
. few TRBJ2-5 TRBV4-2 CASSQVTGRSETQYF TGTGCCAGCAGCCAAGTTACTGGTAGGAGTGAGACCCAGTACTTC
. few TRBJ1-1 TRBV19 CASSWGFGTEAFF TGTGCCAGTAGTTGGGGTTTCGGCACTGAAGCTTTCTTT
TRBD2 . TRBJ2-1 TRBV12-3/TRBV12-4 CASSPWIAGELNEQFF TGTGCCAGCAGTCCCTGGATAGCGGGAGAGCTAAATGAGCAGTTCTTC
. . TRBJ1-6 TRBV5-4 CASSLKDNSPLHF TGTGCCAGCAGCTTGAAGGATAATTCACCCCTCCACTTT
. few TRBJ1-2 TRBV9 CASGPGPGDYGYTF TGTGCCAGCGGGCCGGGGCCTGGCGACTATGGCTACACCTTC
. few TRBJ2-1 TRBV20-1 CSAVTMYNEQFF TGCAGTGCCGTGACTATGTACAATGAGCAGTTCTTC
. few TRBJ1-1 TRBV29-1 CSVDFTGMNTEAFF TGCAGCGTTGATTTTACGGGGATGAACACTGAAGCTTTCTTT
. . TRBJ2-2 TRBV24-1 CATSDSGTLGERDSTGELFF TGTGCCACCAGTGATTCGGGGACCCTCGGAGAGAGGGATAGCACCGGGGAGCTGTTTTTT
. few TRBJ2-3 TRBV3-1 CASSRGRTIRGTDTQYF TGTGCCAGCAGCAGGGGACGTACGATCAGGGGCACAGATACGCAGTATTTT
TRBD2 . TRBJ2-1 TRBV10-3 CAISPSTGTSGGNEQFF TGTGCCATCAGTCCCTCGACCGGGACTAGCGGGGGAAATGAGCAGTTCTTC
TRBD1 few TRBJ2-2 TRBV30 CAWSGGQGRTGELFF TGTGCCTGGAGTGGCGGACAGGGACGAACCGGGGAGCTGTTTTTT
TRBD1 few TRBJ1-1 TRBV6-1 CASSETGGWVEAFF TGTGCCAGCAGTGAGACAGGGGGCTGGGTTGAAGCTTTCTTT
TRBD2 . TRBJ2-1 TRBV28 CASSLLAGGYEQFF TGTGCCAGCAGTTTACTAGCGGGAGGCTATGAGCAGTTCTTC
. . TRBJ2-5 TRBV2 CASSDGVRTQYF TGTGCCAGCAGTGATGGTGTCCGGACCCAGTACTTC
. few TRBJ1-1 TRBV7-2 CASSPAPAGATEAFF TGTGCCAGCAGTCCTGCGCCGGCGGGGGCCACTGAAGCTTTCTTT
TRBD2 few TRBJ2-3 TRBV7-2 CASSLGLAGDTDTQYF TGTGCCAGCAGCTTGGGACTAGCGGGAGACACAGATACGCAGTATTTT
. few TRBJ1-1 TRBV20-1 CSAVVGTPMNTEAFF TGCAGTGCGGTGGTGGGGACACCTATGAACACTGAAGCTTTCTTT
. few TRBJ2-5 TRBV7-2 CASGGSLGFQETQYF TGTGCCAGCGGGGGCTCTCTTGGTTTCCAAGAGACCCAGTACTTC
. few TRBJ2-7 TRBV12-3/TRBV12-4 CASKNAGGYTSVYF TGTGCCAGCAAAAATGCAGGGGGCTATACTAGCGTGTACTTC
TRBD2 once TRBJ2-2 TRBV7-2 CASSVGGASGSTGELFF TGTGCCAGCAGCGTTGGCGGAGCTAGCGGGAGTACCGGGGAGCTGTTTTTT
TRBD1 many TRBJ2-7 TRBV5-1 CASSRETGGEQYF TGCGCCAGCAGCCGCGAGACAGGGGGCGAGCAGTACTTC
TRBD1 . TRBJ2-5 TRBV10-3 CAIRQGEETQYF TGTGCCATTAGACAGGGGGAAGAGACCCAGTACTTC
. few TRBJ2-5 TRBV7-2 CASRPRVVLEETQYF TGTGCCAGCAGACCGCGAGTTGTCTTGGAAGAGACCCAGTACTTC
TRBD2 . TRBJ2-3 TRBV20-1 CSAREAGARDTQYF TGCAGTGCTAGAGAAGCGGGAGCGAGAGATACGCAGTATTTT
. . TRBJ2-2 TRBV5-6 CASSLRLNSGNTGELFF TGTGCCAGCAGCTTAAGACTCAACTCCGGCAACACCGGGGAGCTGTTTTTT
. . TRBJ2-7 TRBV9 CASSVAGLQNEQYF TGTGCCAGCAGCGTAGCAGGGCTACAGAACGAGCAGTACTTC
. . TRBJ2-1 TRBV6-5 CASSYQDGNNEQFF TGTGCCAGCAGTTACCAGGACGGAAACAATGAGCAGTTCTTC
. . TRBJ2-1 TRBV12-3/TRBV12-4 CASSWGPHSEQFF TGTGCCAGCAGCTGGGGACCCCACAGTGAGCAGTTCTTC
TRBD2 . TRBJ2-3 TRBV20-1 CCARDSGSQRTDTQYF TGCTGTGCTAGAGATAGCGGGAGCCAACGCACAGATACGCAGTATTTT
TRBD2 . TRBJ2-7 TRBV11-2 CASSLRGGETSYSYEQYF TGTGCCAGCAGCTTACGGGGGGGGGAAACGAGTTACAGCTACGAGCAGTACTTC
. few TRBJ2-5 TRBV5-4 CASSFSSGPQETQYF TGTGCCAGCAGCTTCTCGAGCGGACCACAAGAGACCCAGTACTTC
. . TRBJ1-5 TRBV12-3/TRBV12-4 CASKEGPNQPQHF TGTGCCAGTAAAGAAGGGCCCAATCAGCCCCAGCATTTT
. many TRBJ2-4 TRBV6-5 CASSYSRLAKNIQYF TGTGCCAGCAGTTACTCTAGGCTAGCCAAAAACATTCAGTACTTC
. . TRBJ2-5 TRBV6-5 CASRVSETQYF TGTGCCAGCAGGGTATCGGAGACCCAGTACTTC
. . TRBJ1-5 TRBV5-1 CASSLTGRDQPQHF TGCGCCAGCAGCTTGACAGGCCGCGATCAGCCCCAGCATTTT
TRBD1 few TRBJ2-7 TRBV6-2/TRBV6-3 CASSAGQGSTGEQYF TGTGCCAGCAGTGCCGGACAGGGCTCAACGGGCGAGCAGTACTTC
TRBD2 . TRBJ2-1 TRBV12-3/TRBV12-4 CASSPPFQREGLEEQFF TGTGCCAGCAGTCCCCCCTTTCAGCGGGAGGGCCTAGAGGAGCAGTTCTTC